This entry describes one TCR beta chain. Its specificity is not known. The repertoire was sequenced with immunoSEQ multiplex PCR; TCRdb's copy has only in-frame clones and lacks some. The sample carries some 71,000 clones, roughly 84% recorded once. This sample is drawn from a study of OX40 agonist ivuxolimab in advanced cancers. Overall study results and limits: Among T cells, CD8+ cells averaged more expanded clones than CD4+ cells. Clones of CD4+ and CD8+ blood T cells grew by week 6 at doses of 0.1 to 3.0 mg/kg.

Trimming at V came to 0 bases and at J to 7 bases, leaving 9 bases not matched to a gene. Germline V gene data show CDR1 as ENHRY and CDR2 as SYGVKD. The CDR3 has 16 amino acids. Sequences were derived from CD4+ or CD8+ T cells sorted from blood, sampled in a trial of the OX40 agonist ivuxolimab. The source is an adult with an advanced solid tumor such as melanoma, head and neck, liver or kidney cancer. This chain links TRBV10-3 with TRBJ1-2, with 9 bases lining up with TRBD1. CDR3 sequence reads: CAISESLGQGIGGYTF. CDR3 DNA sequence: TGTGCCATCAGTGAGTCGTTGGGACAGGGCATTGGTGGCTACACCTTC.